The rows below give T cell receptor beta chains drawn from one sample of a study of post-analysis software for immune sequencing data. Via MiXCR, TCRdb re-called the PCR reads, giving one row per CDR3 protein. The table records roughly 600,000 distinct CDR3 sequences, 40% to 50% of them present only once. The specimen sequenced was blood. These receptor sequences come from a girl between 5 and 17 years old with multiple sclerosis. CDR3s leave out the opening cysteine and the closing phenylalanine or tryptophan. Size tells how often a clone was seen (once, few, many) or the class of an expanded clone, and some rows leave it out.

size	V	J	CDR3
.	TRBV3-1	TRBJ2-3	ASSLGGSGGADTQY
.	TRBV29-1	TRBJ2-5	SVRVGETQY
.	TRBV12-3/TRBV12-4	TRBJ1-2	ASSLGQYYGYT
.	TRBV12-3/TRBV12-4	TRBJ2-3	ASSMTGAWDTRY
few	TRBV20-1	TRBJ1-2	SISPNYGYT
.	TRBV15	TRBJ2-5	ATSRGDRGQTETQY
.	TRBV7-6	TRBJ2-5	ASSFGLAGEETQY
.	TRBV6-1	TRBJ2-1	ASSEARLAGANEQF
.	TRBV4-1	TRBJ2-1	ASSQVGRERGDEQF
.	TRBV27	TRBJ2-7	ASSLRPGSYEQY
.	TRBV7-6	TRBJ2-7	ASSSDSRSYEQY
.	TRBV7-2	TRBJ2-7	ASSPDRGAEQY
.	TRBV20-1	TRBJ1-4	SAREGQTNEKLF
.	TRBV29-1	TRBJ2-3	SVEDVGAGQQTGTQY
few	TRBV5-1	TRBJ2-6	ASSEQLSGANVLT
.	TRBV6-2/TRBV6-3	TRBJ2-1	ASSPSGQGSNEQF
once	TRBV5-1	TRBJ2-7	ASSPRSGSGGYEQY
.	TRBV5-1	TRBJ2-7	ASHKLAGGPNEQY
few	TRBV9	TRBJ2-7	ASSEGQDIYYEQY
.	TRBV11-1	TRBJ1-2	ASSPRSVGGYT
.	TRBV24-1	TRBJ2-2	ATSDRTSAGELF
.	TRBV14	TRBJ2-1	ASSQLLIGEQF
few	TRBV5-1	TRBJ1-5	ASRADSNQPQH
few	TRBV7-9	TRBJ2-2	ASSLAGGTGELF
few	TRBV10-3	TRBJ2-7	AISDNLNWGYEQY
few	TRBV4-1	TRBJ1-1	ASSQAGTGNTEAF
.	TRBV3-1	TRBJ2-1	ASSSRGYNEQF
.	TRBV10-3	TRBJ2-6	AISATTSGLASGANVLT
.	TRBV6-2/TRBV6-3	TRBJ2-3	ASSPRTGSVGDTQY
.	TRBV5-4	TRBJ2-1	ASSPPDRAYNEQF
few	TRBV20-1	TRBJ2-7	SAFGQGDSYEQY
few	TRBV7-2	TRBJ2-1	ASSSAYSSYNEQF
many	TRBV5-1	TRBJ1-2	ASSLEQNYGYT
.	TRBV6-5	TRBJ1-2	ASSPGLPSNYGYT
many	TRBV6-6	TRBJ2-6	ASSRPSGANVLT
.	TRBV24-1	TRBJ1-2	ATSPGHSYGYT
.	TRBV7-8	TRBJ2-3	ASSDAGGPPDTQY
few	TRBV29-1	TRBJ2-5	SVFAAWGETQY
.	TRBV4-1	.	ASSQGPHGSAGNEQY
.	TRBV10-1	TRBJ2-7	ASSETGTAYEQY
.	TRBV2	TRBJ2-7	ASSAGRDTFSYEQY
.	TRBV28	.	ASSLWRAHYEQY
many	TRBV12-3/TRBV12-4	TRBJ2-1	ASSLADYNEQF
.	TRBV7-8	TRBJ1-2	ASSPGQPDNYGYT
once	TRBV6-4	TRBJ2-1	ATSAPARYNEQF
.	TRBV7-8	TRBJ1-5	ASSSRAGDQPQH
few	TRBV5-1	TRBJ2-7	ASTLWTGRYEQY
.	TRBV12-3/TRBV12-4	TRBJ1-2	ASSLTTGRIRGYT
few	TRBV19	TRBJ1-2	ASSSGPGQGYGYT
.	TRBV9	TRBJ2-3	ASSVQQGYTDTQY